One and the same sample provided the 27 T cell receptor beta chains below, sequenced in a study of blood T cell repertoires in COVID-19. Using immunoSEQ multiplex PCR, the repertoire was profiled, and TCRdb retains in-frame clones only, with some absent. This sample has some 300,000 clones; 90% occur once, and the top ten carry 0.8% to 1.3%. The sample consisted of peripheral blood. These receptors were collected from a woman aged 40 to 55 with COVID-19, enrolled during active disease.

CDR3 amino acids: CASTGDRAYGYTF. Written as DNA, the CDR3 is TGTGCCAGCACGGGGGACAGGGCCTATGGCTACACCTTC. V is TRBV12-3 or TRBV12-4 and J is TRBJ1-2; 9 bases agree with TRBD1. The CDR3 contains 13 residues. Germline trimming cut 7 bases from V and 4 bases from J; bases unmatched to any gene: 4.

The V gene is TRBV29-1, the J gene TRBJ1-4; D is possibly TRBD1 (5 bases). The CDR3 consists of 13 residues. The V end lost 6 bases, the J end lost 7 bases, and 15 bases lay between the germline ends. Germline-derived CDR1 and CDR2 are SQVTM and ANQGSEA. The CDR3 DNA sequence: TGCAGCGTCTCCGGGACTATAGGTGAAAAACTGTTTTTT. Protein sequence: CSVSGTIGEKLFF.

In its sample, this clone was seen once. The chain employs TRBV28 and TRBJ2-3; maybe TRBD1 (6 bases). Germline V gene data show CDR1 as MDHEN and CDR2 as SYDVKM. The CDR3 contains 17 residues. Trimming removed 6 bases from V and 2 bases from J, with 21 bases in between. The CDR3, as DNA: TGTGCCAGCAGACGGATGGGGTTGACAGGTACCACAGATACGCAGTATTTT. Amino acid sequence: CASRRMGLTGTTDTQYF.

CDR3 in amino acids: CASSLARTVYTSNQPQHF. The CDR3 nucleotides read TGTGCCAGCAGCTTGGCCAGGACAGTTTATACCTCCAATCAGCCCCAGCATTTT. The J gene is TRBJ1-5, the V gene TRBV5-6; TRBD1 might be the D (6 bases). The CDR3 is 18 residues long. Per the germline V gene, CDR1 is SGHDT and CDR2 is YYEEEE. Trimming cost V 0 bases and J 3 bases, with 19 bases left between them.

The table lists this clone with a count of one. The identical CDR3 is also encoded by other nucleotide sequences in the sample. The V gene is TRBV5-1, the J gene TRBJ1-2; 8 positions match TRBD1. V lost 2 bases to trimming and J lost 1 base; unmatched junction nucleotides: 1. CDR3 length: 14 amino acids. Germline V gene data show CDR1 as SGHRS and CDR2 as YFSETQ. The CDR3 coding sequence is TGCGCCAGCAGCTTAGGACAGGGTAACTATGGCTACACCTTC. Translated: CASSLGQGNYGYTF.

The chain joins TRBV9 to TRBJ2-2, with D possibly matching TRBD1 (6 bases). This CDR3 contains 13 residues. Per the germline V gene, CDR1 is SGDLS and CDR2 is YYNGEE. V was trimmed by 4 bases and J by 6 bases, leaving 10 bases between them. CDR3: CASSTAGAGELFF. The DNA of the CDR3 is TGTGCCAGCAGCACGGCAGGGGCCGGGGAGCTGTTTTTT.

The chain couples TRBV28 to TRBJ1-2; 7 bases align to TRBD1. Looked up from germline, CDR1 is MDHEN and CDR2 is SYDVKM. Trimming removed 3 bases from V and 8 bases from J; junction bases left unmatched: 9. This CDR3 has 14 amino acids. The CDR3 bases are TGTGCCAGCAGTTTGCCACAGGGGCCGGGAGGCTACACCTTC. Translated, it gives CASSLPQGPGGYTF.

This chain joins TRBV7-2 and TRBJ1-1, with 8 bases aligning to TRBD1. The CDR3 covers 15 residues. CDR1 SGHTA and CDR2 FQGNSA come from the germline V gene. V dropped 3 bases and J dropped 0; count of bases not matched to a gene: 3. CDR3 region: CASSLQTGVNTEAFF. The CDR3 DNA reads TGTGCCAGCAGCTTGCAGACAGGGGTGAACACTGAAGCTTTCTTT.

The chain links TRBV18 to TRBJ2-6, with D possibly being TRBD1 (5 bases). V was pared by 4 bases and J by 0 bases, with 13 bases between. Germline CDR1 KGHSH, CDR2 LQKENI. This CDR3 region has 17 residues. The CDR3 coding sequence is TGTGCCAGCTCACTCACTACAGGTGACTCTGGGGCCAACGTCCTGACTTTC. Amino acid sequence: CASSLTTGDSGANVLTF.

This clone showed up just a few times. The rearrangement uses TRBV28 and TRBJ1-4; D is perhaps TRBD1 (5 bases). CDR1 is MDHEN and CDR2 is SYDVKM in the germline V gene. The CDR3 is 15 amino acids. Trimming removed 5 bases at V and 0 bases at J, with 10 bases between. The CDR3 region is CASSLPGATNEKLFF. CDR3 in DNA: TGTGCCAGCAGTCTCCCGGGGGCAACTAATGAAAAACTGTTTTTT.

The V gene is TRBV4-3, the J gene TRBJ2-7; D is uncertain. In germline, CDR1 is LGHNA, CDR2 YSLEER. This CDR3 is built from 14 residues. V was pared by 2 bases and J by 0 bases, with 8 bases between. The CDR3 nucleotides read TGCGCCAGCAGCCAAAGCCCCCACTCCTACGAGCAGTACTTC. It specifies CASSQSPHSYEQYF.

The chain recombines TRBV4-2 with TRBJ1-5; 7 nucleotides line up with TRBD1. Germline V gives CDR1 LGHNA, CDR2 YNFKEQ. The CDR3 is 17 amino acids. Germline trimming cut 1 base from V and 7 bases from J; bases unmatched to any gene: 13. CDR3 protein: CASSQGVVGQTPQPQHF. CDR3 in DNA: TGTGCCAGCAGCCAAGGAGTTGTGGGACAGACACCCCAGCCCCAGCATTTT.

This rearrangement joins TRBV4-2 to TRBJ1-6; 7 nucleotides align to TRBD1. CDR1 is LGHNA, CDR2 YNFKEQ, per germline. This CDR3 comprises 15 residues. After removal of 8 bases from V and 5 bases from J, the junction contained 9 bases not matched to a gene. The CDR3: CASRLGTEDNSPLHF. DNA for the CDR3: TGTGCCAGCCGACTAGGGACAGAAGATAATTCACCCCTCCACTTT.

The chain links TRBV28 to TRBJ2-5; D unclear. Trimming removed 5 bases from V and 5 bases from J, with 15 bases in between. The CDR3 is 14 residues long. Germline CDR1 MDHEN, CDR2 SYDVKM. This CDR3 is CASSAPWPLETQYF. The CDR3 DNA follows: TGTGCCAGCAGTGCCCCCTGGCCCTTGGAGACCCAGTACTTC.

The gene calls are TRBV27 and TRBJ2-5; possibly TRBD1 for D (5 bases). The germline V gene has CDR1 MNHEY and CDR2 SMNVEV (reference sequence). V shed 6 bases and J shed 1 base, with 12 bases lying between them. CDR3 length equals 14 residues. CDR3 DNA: TGTGCCAGCAGCGACAGTTCCCCCCAAGAGACCCAGTACTTC. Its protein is CASSDSSPQETQYF.

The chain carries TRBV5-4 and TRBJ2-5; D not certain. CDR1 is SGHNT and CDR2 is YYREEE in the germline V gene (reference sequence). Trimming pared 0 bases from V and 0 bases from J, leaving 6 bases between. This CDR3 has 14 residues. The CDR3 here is CASSLAVNQETQYF. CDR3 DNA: TGTGCCAGCAGCTTGGCGGTCAACCAAGAGACCCAGTACTTC. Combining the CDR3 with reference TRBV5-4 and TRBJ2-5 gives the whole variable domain ETGVTQSPTHLIKTRGQQVTLRCSSQSGHNTVSWYQQALGQGPQFIFQYYREEENGRGNFPPRFSGLQFPNYSSELNVNALELDDSALYLCASSLAVNQETQYFGPGTRLLVL.

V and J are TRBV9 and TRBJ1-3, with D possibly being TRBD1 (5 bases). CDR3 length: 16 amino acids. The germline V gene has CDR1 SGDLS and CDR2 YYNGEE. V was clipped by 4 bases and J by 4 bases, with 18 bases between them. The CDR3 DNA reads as TGTGCCAGCAGCCCCGGGGAGGGGAGCGCGGGAAACACCATATATTTT. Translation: CASSPGEGSAGNTIYF.

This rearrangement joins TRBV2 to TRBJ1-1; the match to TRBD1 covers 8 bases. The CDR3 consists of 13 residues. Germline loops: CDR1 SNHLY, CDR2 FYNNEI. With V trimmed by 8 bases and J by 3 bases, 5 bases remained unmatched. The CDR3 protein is CASSLDRDTEAFF. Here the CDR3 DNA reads TGTGCCAGCTCTCTGGACAGGGACACTGAAGCTTTCTTT. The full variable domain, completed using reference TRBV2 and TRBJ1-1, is EPEVTQTPSHQVTQMGQEVILRCVPISNHLYFYWYRQILGQKVEFLVSFYNNEISEKSEIFDDQFSVERPDGSNFTLKIRSTKLEDSAMYFCASSLDRDTEAFFGQGTRLTVV.

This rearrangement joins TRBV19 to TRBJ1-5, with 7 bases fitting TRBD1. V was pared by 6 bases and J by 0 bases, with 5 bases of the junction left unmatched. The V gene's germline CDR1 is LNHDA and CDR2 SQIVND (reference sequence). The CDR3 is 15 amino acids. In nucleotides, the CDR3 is TGTGCCAGTAGGGCCCAGGGGGGTAGCAATCAGCCCCAGCATTTT. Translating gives CASRAQGGSNQPQHF.

CDR3 DNA: TGTGCCAGCAGCTTGGACAGGCGCTCTGGAAACACCATATATTTT. Its protein product is CASSLDRRSGNTIYF. The V gene is TRBV7-2, the J gene TRBJ1-3; 7 positions match TRBD1. The CDR3 has 15 residues. Germline CDR1 SGHTA, CDR2 FQGNSA. V lost 3 bases to trimming and J lost 0 bases; unmatched junction nucleotides: 2.

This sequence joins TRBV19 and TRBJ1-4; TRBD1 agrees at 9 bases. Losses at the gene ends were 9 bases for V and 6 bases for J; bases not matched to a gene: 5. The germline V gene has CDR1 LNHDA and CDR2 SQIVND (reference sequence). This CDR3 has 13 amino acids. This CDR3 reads CASLRDRDEKLFF. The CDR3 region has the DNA TGTGCCAGCCTCCGGGACAGGGATGAAAAACTGTTTTTT.

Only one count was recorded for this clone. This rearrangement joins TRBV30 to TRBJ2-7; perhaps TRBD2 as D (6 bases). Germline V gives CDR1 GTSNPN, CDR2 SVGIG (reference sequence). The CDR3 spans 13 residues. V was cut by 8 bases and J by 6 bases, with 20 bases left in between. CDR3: CAGAVILGGEQYF. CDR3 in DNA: TGTGCCGGGGCGGTGATTTTGGGGGGCGAGCAGTACTTC.

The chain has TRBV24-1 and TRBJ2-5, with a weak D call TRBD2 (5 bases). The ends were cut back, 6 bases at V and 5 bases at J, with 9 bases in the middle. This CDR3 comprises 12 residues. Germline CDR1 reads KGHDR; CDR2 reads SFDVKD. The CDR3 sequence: CATSSGSETQYF. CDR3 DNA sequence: TGTGCCACCAGTTCGGGGTCGGAGACCCAGTACTTC.

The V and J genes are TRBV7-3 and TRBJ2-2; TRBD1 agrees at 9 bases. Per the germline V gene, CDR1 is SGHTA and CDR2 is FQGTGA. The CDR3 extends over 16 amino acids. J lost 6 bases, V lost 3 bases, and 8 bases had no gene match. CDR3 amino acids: CASSLPGQGISGELFF. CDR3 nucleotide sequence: TGTGCCAGCAGCTTGCCGGGACAGGGCATTTCCGGGGAGCTGTTTTTT.

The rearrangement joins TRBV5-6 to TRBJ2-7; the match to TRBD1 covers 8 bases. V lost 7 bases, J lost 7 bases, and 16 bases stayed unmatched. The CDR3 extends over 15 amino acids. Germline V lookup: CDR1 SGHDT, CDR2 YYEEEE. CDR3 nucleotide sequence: TGTGCCAGCGGGAAGGGAGGACAGGGCCCTCGGGAGCAGTACTTC. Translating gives CASGKGGQGPREQYF.

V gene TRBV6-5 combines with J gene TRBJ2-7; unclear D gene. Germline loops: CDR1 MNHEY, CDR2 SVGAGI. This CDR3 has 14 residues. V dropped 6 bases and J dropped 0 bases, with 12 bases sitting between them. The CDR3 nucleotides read TGTGCCAGCAGCCAAACAGTAAACTCCTACGAGCAGTACTTC. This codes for CASSQTVNSYEQYF.

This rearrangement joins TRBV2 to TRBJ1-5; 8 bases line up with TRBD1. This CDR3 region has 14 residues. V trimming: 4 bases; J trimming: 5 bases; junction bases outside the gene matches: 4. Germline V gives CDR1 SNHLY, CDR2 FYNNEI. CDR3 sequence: CASSGTGGDQPQHF. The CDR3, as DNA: TGTGCCAGCAGTGGAACAGGGGGTGATCAGCCCCAGCATTTT.